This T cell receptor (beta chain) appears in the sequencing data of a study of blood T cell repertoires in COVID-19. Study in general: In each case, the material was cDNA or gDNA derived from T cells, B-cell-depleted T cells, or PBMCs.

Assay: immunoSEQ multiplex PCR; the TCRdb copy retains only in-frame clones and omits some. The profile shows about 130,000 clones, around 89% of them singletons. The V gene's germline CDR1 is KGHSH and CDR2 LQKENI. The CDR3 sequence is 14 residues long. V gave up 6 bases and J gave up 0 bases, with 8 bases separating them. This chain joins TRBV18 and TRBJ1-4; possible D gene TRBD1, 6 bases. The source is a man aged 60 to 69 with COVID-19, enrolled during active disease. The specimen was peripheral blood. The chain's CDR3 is CASSKGATNEKLFF. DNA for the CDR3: TGTGCCAGCTCGAAGGGGGCAACTAATGAAAAACTGTTTTTT.